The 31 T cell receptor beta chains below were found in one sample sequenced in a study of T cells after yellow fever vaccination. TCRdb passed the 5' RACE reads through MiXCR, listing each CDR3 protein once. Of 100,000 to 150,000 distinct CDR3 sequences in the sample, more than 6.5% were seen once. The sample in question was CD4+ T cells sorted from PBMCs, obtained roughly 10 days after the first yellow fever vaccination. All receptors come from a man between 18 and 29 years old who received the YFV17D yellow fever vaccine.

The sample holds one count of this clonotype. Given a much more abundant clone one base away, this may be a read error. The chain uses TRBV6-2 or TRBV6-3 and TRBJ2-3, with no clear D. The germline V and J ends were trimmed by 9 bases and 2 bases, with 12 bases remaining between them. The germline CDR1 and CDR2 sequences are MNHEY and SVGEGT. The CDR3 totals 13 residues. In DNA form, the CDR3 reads TGTGCCAGGATTGGGCTGAACACAGATACGCAGTATTTT. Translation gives CARIGLNTDTQYF.

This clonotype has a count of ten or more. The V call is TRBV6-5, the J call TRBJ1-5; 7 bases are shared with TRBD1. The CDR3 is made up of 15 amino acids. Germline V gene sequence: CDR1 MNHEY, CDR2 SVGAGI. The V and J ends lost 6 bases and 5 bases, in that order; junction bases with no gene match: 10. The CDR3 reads CASRQNRGRDQPQHF. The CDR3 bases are TGTGCCAGCAGGCAGAACAGGGGACGTGATCAGCCCCAGCATTTT.

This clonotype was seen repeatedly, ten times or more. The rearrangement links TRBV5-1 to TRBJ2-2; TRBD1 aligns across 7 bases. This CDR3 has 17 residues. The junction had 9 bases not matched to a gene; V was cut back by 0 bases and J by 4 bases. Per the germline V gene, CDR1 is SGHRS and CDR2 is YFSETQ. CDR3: CASSLGPSTGSTGELFF. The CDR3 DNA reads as TGCGCCAGCAGCTTGGGACCATCGACAGGGTCCACCGGGGAGCTGTTTTTT. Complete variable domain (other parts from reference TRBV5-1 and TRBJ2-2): KAGVTQTPRYLIKTRGQQVTLSCSPISGHRSVSWYQQTPGQGLQFLFEYFSETQRNKGNFPGRFSGRQFSNSRSEMNVSTLELGDSALYLCASSLGPSTGSTGELFFGEGSRLTVL.

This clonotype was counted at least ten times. This CDR3 reads CASSLLSGDTYEQYF. As DNA, the CDR3 is TGTGCCAGCAGCCTACTGAGCGGGGACACCTACGAGCAGTACTTC. The gene calls are TRBV5-8 and TRBJ2-7; TRBD2 might be the D (7 bases). The V gene lost 4 bases and the J gene lost 2 bases, with 16 bases spanning the gap. In germline, CDR1 is SGHTS, CDR2 YDEGEE. The CDR3 length is 15 residues.

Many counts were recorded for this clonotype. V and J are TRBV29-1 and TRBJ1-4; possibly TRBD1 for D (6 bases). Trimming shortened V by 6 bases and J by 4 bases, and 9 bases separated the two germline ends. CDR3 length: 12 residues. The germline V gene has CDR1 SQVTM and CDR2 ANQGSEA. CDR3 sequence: CSVKGGNEKLFF. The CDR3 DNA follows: TGCAGCGTGAAAGGGGGTAATGAAAAACTGTTTTTT.

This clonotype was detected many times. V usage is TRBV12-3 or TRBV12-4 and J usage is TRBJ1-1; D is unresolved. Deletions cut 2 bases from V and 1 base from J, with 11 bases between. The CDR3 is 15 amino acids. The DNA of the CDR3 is TGTGCCAGCAGTTTATTGGTCGGGTCGAACACTGAAGCTTTCTTT. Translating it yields CASSLLVGSNTEAFF.

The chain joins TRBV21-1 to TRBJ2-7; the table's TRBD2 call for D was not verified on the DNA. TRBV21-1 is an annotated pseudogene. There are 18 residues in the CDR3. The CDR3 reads CASSKGTGLSRGSYEQYV. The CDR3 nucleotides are TGTGCCAGCAGCAAAGGAACCGGACTCTCAAGGGGTTCCTACGAGCAGTACGTC.

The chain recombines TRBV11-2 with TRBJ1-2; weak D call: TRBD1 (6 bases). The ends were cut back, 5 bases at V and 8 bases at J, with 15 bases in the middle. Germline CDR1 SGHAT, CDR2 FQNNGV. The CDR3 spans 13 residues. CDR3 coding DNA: TGTGCCAGCAGCACCCGCTCGGGGGGCGGCTACACCTTC. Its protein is CASSTRSGGGYTF.

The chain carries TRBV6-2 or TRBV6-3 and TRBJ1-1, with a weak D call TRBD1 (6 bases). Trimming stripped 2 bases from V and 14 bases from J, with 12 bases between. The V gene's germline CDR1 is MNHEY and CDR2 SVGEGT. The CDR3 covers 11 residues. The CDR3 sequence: CASSYRSGAFF. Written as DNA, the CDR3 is TGTGCCAGCAGTTACCGGTCGGGGGCCTTCTTT.

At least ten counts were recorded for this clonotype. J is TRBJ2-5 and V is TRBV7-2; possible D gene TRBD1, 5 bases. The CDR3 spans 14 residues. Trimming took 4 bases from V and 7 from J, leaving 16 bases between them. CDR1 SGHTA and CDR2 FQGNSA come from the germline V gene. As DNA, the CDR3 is TGTGCCAGCAGCTCTAAGGCAGGGTCCTGGACCCAGTACTTC. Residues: CASSSKAGSWTQYF.

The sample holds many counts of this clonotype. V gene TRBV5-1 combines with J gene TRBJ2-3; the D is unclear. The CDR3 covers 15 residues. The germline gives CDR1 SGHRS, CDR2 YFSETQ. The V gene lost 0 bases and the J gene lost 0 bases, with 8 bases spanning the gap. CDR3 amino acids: CASSLVGLSTDTQYF. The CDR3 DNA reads TGCGCCAGCAGCTTGGTCGGCCTGAGCACAGATACGCAGTATTTT.

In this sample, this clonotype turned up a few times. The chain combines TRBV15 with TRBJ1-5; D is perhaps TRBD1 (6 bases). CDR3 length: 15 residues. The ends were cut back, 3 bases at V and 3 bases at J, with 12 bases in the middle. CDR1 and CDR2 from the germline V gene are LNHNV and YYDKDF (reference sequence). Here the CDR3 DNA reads TGTGCCACCAGCAGGGGAGGACAGTTCAATCAGCCCCAGCATTTT. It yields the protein CATSRGGQFNQPQHF. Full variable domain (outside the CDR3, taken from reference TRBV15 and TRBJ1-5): DAMVIQNPRYQVTQFGKPVTLSCSQTLNHNVMYWYQQKSSQAPKLLFHYYDKDFNNEADTPDNFQSRRPNTSFCFLDIRSPGLGDTAMYLCATSRGGQFNQPQHFGDGTRLSIL.

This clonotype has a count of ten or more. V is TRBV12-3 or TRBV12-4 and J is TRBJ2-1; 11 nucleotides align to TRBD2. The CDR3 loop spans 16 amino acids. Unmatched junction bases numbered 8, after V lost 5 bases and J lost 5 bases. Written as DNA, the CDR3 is TGTGCCAGCAGTGCGACCGGACTAGCGGGCAACAATGAGCAGTTCTTC. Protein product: CASSATGLAGNNEQFF.

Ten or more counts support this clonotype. DNA of the CDR3: TGTGCCAGCAGAAAGCTAGCGGGGTCCGGCATACGGGAGCTGTTTTTT. It yields the protein CASRKLAGSGIRELFF. V gene TRBV6-2 or TRBV6-3 combines with J gene TRBJ2-2; 9 bases line up with TRBD2. Germline trimming cut 6 bases from V and 9 bases from J; bases unmatched to any gene: 14. CDR3 length: 16 residues. Per the germline V gene, CDR1 is MNHEY and CDR2 is SVGEGT.

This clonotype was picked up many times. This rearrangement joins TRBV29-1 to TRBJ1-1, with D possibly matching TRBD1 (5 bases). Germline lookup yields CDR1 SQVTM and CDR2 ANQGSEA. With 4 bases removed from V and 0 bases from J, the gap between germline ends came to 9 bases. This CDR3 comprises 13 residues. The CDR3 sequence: CSVGGILNTEAFF. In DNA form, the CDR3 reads TGCAGCGTTGGGGGGATCCTGAACACTGAAGCTTTCTTT.

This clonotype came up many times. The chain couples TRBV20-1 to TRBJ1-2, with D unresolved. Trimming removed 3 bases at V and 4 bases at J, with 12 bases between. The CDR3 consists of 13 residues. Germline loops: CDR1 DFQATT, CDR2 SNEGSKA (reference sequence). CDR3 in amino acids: CSARARIVYGYTF. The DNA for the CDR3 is TGCAGTGCTAGGGCTCGGATCGTCTATGGCTACACCTTC.

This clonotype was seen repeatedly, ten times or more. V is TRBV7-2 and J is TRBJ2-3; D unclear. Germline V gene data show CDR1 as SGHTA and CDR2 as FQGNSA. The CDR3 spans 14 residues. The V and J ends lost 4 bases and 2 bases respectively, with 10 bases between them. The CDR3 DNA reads TGTGCCAGCAGCTCCGGACCCAACACAGATACGCAGTATTTT. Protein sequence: CASSSGPNTDTQYF.

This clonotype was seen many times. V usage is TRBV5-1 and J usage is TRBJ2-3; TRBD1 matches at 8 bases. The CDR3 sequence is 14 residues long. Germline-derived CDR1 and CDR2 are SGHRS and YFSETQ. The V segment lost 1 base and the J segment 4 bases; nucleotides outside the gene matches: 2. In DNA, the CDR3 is TGCGCCAGCAGCTTGACGGGACAGGCAGATACGCAGTATTTT. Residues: CASSLTGQADTQYF.

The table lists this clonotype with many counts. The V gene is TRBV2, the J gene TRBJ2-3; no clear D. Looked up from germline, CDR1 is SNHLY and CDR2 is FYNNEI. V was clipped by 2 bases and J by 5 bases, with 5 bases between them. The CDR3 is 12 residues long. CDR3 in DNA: TGTGCCAGCAGTGAACTGGAAGATACGCAGTATTTT. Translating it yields CASSELEDTQYF.

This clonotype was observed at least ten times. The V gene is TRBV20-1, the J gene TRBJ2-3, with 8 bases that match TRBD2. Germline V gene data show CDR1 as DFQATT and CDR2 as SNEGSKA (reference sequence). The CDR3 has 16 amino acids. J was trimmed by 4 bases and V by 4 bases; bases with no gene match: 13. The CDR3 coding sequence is TGCAGTGCTACCCCCCGGGGTAGCGGGGAACCAGATACGCAGTATTTT. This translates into CSATPRGSGEPDTQYF.

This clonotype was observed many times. The CDR3, as DNA: TGTGCCAGCAGCTCGTCCTGGGATTCACCCCTCCACTTT. Protein: CASSSSWDSPLHF. V and J are TRBV7-2 and TRBJ1-6; D is ambiguous. The germline gives CDR1 SGHTA, CDR2 FQGNSA. This CDR3 region has 13 residues. Trimming cost V 4 bases and J 8 bases, with 9 bases left between them.

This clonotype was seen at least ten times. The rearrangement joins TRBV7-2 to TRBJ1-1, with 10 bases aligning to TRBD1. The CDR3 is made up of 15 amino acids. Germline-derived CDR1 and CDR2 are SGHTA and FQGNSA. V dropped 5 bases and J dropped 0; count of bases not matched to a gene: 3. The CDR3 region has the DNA TGTGCCAGCAGCGACAGGGGGCTCTTGAACACTGAAGCTTTCTTT. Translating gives CASSDRGLLNTEAFF.

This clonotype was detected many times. This CDR3 reads CSVTGTSGGLETQYF. CDR3 nucleotides: TGCAGCGTAACAGGGACTAGCGGGGGCTTGGAGACCCAGTACTTC. The rearrangement uses TRBV29-1 and TRBJ2-5; 14 positions agree with TRBD2. The CDR3 sequence is 15 residues long. V dropped 6 bases and J dropped 5; count of bases not matched to a gene: 8. The germline V gene encodes CDR1 SQVTM and CDR2 ANQGSEA.

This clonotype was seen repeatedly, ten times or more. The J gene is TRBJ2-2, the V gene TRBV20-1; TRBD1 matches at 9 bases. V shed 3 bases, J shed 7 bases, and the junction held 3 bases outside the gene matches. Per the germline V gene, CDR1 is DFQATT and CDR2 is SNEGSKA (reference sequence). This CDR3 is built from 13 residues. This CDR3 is CSASGTGRGELFF. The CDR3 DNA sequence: TGCAGTGCTAGTGGGACAGGGCGCGGGGAGCTGTTTTTT.

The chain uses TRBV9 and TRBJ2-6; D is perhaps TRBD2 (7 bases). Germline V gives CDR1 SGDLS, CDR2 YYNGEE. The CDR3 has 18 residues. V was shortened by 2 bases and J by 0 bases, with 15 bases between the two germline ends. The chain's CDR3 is CASSVALADSSGANVLTF. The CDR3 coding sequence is TGTGCCAGCAGCGTTGCTCTAGCGGACAGCTCTGGGGCCAACGTCCTGACTTTC.

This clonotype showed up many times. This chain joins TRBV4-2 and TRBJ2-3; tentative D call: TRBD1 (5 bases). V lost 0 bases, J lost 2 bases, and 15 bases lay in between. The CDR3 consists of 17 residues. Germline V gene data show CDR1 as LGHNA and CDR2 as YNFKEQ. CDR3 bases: TGTGCCAGCAGCCAAGATGCTGGGGCCAGGTTCACAGATACGCAGTATTTT. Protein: CASSQDAGARFTDTQYF.

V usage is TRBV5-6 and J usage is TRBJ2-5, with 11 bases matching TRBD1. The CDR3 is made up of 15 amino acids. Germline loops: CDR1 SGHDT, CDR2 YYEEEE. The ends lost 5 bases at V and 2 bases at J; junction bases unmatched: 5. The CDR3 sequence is CASSRDRGGQETQYF. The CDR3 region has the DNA TGTGCCAGCAGTCGGGACAGGGGGGGGCAAGAGACCCAGTACTTC.

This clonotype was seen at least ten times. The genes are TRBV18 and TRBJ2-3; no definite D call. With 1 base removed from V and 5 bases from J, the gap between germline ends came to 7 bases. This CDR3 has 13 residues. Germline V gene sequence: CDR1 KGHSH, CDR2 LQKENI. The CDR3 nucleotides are TGTGCCAGCTCACCACTAGCAAGAGATACGCAGTATTTT. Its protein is CASSPLARDTQYF.

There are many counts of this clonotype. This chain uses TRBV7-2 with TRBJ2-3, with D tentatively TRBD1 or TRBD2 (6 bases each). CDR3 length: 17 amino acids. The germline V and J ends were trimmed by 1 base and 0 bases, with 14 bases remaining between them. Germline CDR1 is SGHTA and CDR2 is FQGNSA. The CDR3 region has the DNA TGTGCCAGCAGCTTAGTAGGGGGGCGGGTCAGCACAGATACGCAGTATTTT. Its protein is CASSLVGGRVSTDTQYF.

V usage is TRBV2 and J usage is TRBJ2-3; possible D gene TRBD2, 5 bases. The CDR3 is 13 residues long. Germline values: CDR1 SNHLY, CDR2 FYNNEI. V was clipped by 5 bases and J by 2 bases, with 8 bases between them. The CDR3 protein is CASSTGVTDTQYF. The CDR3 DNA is TGTGCCAGCAGTACCGGGGTCACAGATACGCAGTATTTT.

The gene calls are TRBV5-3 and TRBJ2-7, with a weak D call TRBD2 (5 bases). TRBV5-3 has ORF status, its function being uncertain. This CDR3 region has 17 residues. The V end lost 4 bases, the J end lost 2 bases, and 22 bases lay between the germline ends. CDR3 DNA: TGTGCCAGAAGCCTGGTGAGGGATGGGAAAGGAACCTACGAGCAGTACGTC. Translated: CARSLVRDGKGTYEQYV.